A single sample gave rise to the 28 T cell receptor beta chains below, sequenced in a study of early T cells in non-severe SARS-CoV-2 infection. Using its own MiXCR run on the 5' RACE reads, TCRdb lists one record per CDR3 protein. Among 55,000 to 65,000 distinct CDR3 sequences listed, over 9.5% were seen once. Sequencing input: whole blood. The origin of the receptors is an adult who was a healthcare worker with PCR-confirmed SARS-CoV-2 infection or an uninfected control (not recorded which).

The rearrangement uses TRBV7-9 and TRBJ2-7; TRBD2 might be the D (5 bases). The length of the CDR3 is 13 residues. V was pared by 4 bases and J by 4 bases, with 11 bases between. The germline CDR1 and CDR2 sequences are SEHNR and FQNEAQ (reference sequence). CDR3 residues: CASSSSREYEQYF. CDR3 in DNA: TGTGCCAGCAGCTCCAGTCGGGAATACGAGCAGTACTTC.

The sample holds a few counts of this clonotype. This chain uses TRBV7-9 with TRBJ2-3; no reliable D call. Germline CDR1 and CDR2: SEHNR and FQNEAQ (reference sequence). The V and J ends lost 0 bases and 4 bases respectively, with 2 bases between them. The CDR3 covers 12 residues. DNA for the CDR3: TGTGCCAGCAGCTTAGCCTCAGATACGCAGTATTTT. This sequence encodes CASSLASDTQYF.

This clonotype occurred many times. The rearrangement joins TRBV29-1 to TRBJ2-1; 9 bases are shared with TRBD2. J lost 2 bases, V lost 4 bases, and 6 bases had no gene match. Germline V lookup: CDR1 SQVTM, CDR2 ANQGSEA. The length of the CDR3 is 15 residues. CDR3 in amino acids: CSVGVPSGTYNEQFF. For the CDR3, the DNA is TGCAGCGTTGGGGTGCCTAGCGGGACCTACAATGAGCAGTTCTTC.

This clonotype was counted a few times. This rearrangement joins TRBV7-2 to TRBJ2-7; TRBD2 matches at 8 bases. The length of the CDR3 is 16 residues. V was pared by 5 bases and J by 0 bases, with 9 bases of the junction left unmatched. Looked up from germline, CDR1 is SGHTA and CDR2 is FQGNSA. The CDR3 sequence: CASSLTSGYSSYEQYF. CDR3 coding DNA: TGTGCCAGCAGCCTCACTAGCGGCTATAGCTCCTACGAGCAGTACTTC.

The table lists this clonotype with a few counts. The chain combines TRBV25-1 with TRBJ2-1; D is unresolved. The CDR3 has 14 residues. V was clipped by 5 bases and J by 7 bases, with 15 bases between them. In germline, CDR1 is MGHDK, CDR2 SYGVNS. The CDR3 DNA sequence: TGTGCCAGCAGTTGGGTGCGTGTTGGAAATGAGCAGTTCTTC. Its translation is CASSWVRVGNEQFF. Together with reference TRBV25-1 and TRBJ2-1, the CDR3 gives the full variable domain: EADIYQTPRYLVIGTGKKITLECSQTMGHDKMYWYQQDPGMELHLIHYSYGVNSTEKGDLSSESTVSRIRTEHFPLTLESARPSHTSQYLCASSWVRVGNEQFFGPGTRLTVL.

This clonotype turned up a few times. The chain links TRBV29-1 to TRBJ2-5, with a possible D match to TRBD1 (6 bases). V was shortened by 7 bases and J by 4 bases, with 16 bases between the two germline ends. Germline V gene data show CDR1 as SQVTM and CDR2 as ANQGSEA. The CDR3 is made up of 13 amino acids. As DNA, the CDR3 is TGCAGCGCTGGGGTACAGGGACGAGAGACCCAGTACTTC. It yields the protein CSAGVQGRETQYF.

This clonotype has a count of ten or more. The chain recombines TRBV14 with TRBJ1-4; D ambiguous. The CDR3 is made up of 15 amino acids. The germline V gene encodes CDR1 SGHDN and CDR2 FVKESK. Trimming removed 4 bases at V and 7 bases at J, with 16 bases between. CDR3 sequence: CASSPLELDGEKLFF. CDR3 in DNA: TGTGCCAGCAGCCCCCTGGAGTTGGATGGTGAAAAACTGTTTTTT.

The chain has TRBV7-8 and TRBJ2-3, with a possible D match to TRBD2 (5 bases). Between the trimmed V and J ends, which lost 1 base and 11 bases, there was a span of 10 bases. This CDR3 contains 12 residues. Germline CDR1 SGHVS, CDR2 FQNEAQ. The CDR3 spells CASSLVEVRQYF. The CDR3 region has the DNA TGTGCCAGCAGCTTAGTGGAGGTGCGGCAGTATTTT.

The chain combines TRBV7-2 with TRBJ2-7, with D hard to call. Trimming removed 3 bases at V and 5 bases at J, with 11 bases between. Germline CDR1 SGHTA, CDR2 FQGNSA. The CDR3 is 13 amino acids. The chain's CDR3 is CASSFPNSNEQYF. The CDR3 DNA sequence: TGTGCCAGCAGCTTTCCTAACTCGAACGAGCAGTACTTC. The full variable domain, its missing parts supplied by reference TRBV7-2 and TRBJ2-7, is GAGVSQSPSNKVTEKGKDVELRCDPISGHTALYWYRQSLGQGLEFLIYFQGNSAPDKSGLPSDRFSAERTGGSVSTLTIQRTQQEDSAVYLCASSFPNSNEQYFGPGTRLTVT.

This clonotype appeared a few times. V is TRBV20-1 and J is TRBJ1-5; perhaps TRBD1 as D (5 bases). Germline V gene data show CDR1 as DFQATT and CDR2 as SNEGSKA (reference sequence). Trimming pared 3 bases from V and 5 bases from J, leaving 11 bases between. This CDR3 is built from 13 residues. The CDR3 spells CSARGGGDQPQHF. The CDR3 DNA is TGCAGTGCTAGGGGAGGAGGGGATCAGCCCCAGCATTTT.

This clonotype was seen a handful of times. The chain uses TRBV4-1 and TRBJ2-5; D might be TRBD2 (7 bases). Germline values: CDR1 MGHRA, CDR2 YSYEKL. Trimming shortened V by 4 bases and J by 5 bases, and 17 bases separated the two germline ends. This CDR3 is built from 15 residues. The CDR3, as DNA: TGCGCCAGCAGCCTGGGGGCGGGGGACGGGGAGACCCAGTACTTC. Amino acid sequence: CASSLGAGDGETQYF.

At least ten counts were recorded for this clonotype. This chain connects TRBV25-1 to TRBJ1-4, with D perhaps TRBD1 (5 bases). V lost 3 bases to trimming and J lost 6 bases, with 17 bases between them. The CDR3 length is 16 residues. CDR1 is MGHDK and CDR2 is SYGVNS in the germline V gene. The chain's CDR3 is CASSERPWRGYEKLFF. The CDR3 DNA is TGTGCCAGCAGTGAGAGACCATGGAGGGGCTATGAAAAACTGTTTTTT.

This clonotype occurred many times. The chain is built from TRBV7-9 and TRBJ2-2; TRBD2 matches 14 bases. The V gene's germline CDR1 is SEHNR and CDR2 FQNEAQ (reference sequence). Losses at the gene ends were 5 bases for V and 5 bases for J; bases not matched to a gene: 7. The CDR3 is 17 amino acids. For the CDR3, the DNA is TGTGCCAGCAGCAAGGGACTAGCGGGAGCACGTACCGGGGAGCTGTTTTTT. It codes for CASSKGLAGARTGELFF.

The rearrangement uses TRBV7-3 and TRBJ1-1; 10 nucleotides agree with TRBD1. Looked up from germline, CDR1 is SGHTA and CDR2 is FQGTGA. Trimming cost V 5 bases and J 5 bases; bases outside gene matches: 11. The CDR3 sequence is 16 residues long. CDR3: CASSPRGTGDRTEAFF. The CDR3 DNA reads as TGTGCCAGCAGCCCCAGAGGGACAGGGGACCGAACTGAAGCTTTCTTT.

This clonotype was counted a few times. The V call is TRBV27, the J call TRBJ2-2, with D uncertain. Trimming cost V 2 bases and J 5 bases, with 6 bases left between them. The CDR3 sequence is 13 residues long. Per the germline V gene, CDR1 is MNHEY and CDR2 is SMNVEV (reference sequence). This CDR3 is CASSLSETGELFF. CDR3 DNA: TGTGCCAGCAGTTTAAGCGAGACCGGGGAGCTGTTTTTT.

This clonotype appeared a few times. The V call is TRBV6-2 or TRBV6-3, the J call TRBJ2-7, with D tentatively TRBD2 (6 bases). CDR3 size: 15 residues. Per the germline V gene, CDR1 is MNHEY and CDR2 is SVGEGT. The V gene lost 2 bases and the J gene lost 3 bases, with 14 bases spanning the gap. CDR3 in DNA: TGTGCCAGCAGTTACAGGCCTAGCGCCTTCTACGAGCAGTACTTC. Translation gives CASSYRPSAFYEQYF.

This clonotype was observed a few times. The V call is TRBV6-6, the J call TRBJ2-5; a weak D match, TRBD1 (5 bases). The CDR3 is 12 residues long. Germline lookup yields CDR1 MNHNY and CDR2 SVGAGI (reference sequence). V was pared by 11 bases and J by 6 bases, with 16 bases between. The CDR3 reads CASGAGWQTQYF. In DNA form, the CDR3 reads TGTGCCTCAGGCGCAGGGTGGCAGACCCAGTACTTC.

This clonotype was seen many times. The chain recombines TRBV6-2 or TRBV6-3 with TRBJ1-5, with a weak D call TRBD1 (6 bases). Germline lookup yields CDR1 MNHEY and CDR2 SVGEGT. V lost 2 bases to trimming and J lost 4 bases, with 12 bases between them. The CDR3 totals 15 residues. CDR3 amino acids: CASSYAGAPNQPQHF. The CDR3 DNA follows: TGTGCCAGCAGTTACGCGGGGGCCCCGAATCAGCCCCAGCATTTT.

CDR3 amino acids: CSASSVSGNTIYF. CDR3 nucleotide sequence: TGCAGCGCCTCCTCCGTATCTGGAAACACCATATATTTT. The chain uses TRBV29-1 and TRBJ1-3; unclear D gene. CDR3 length: 13 residues. Germline values: CDR1 SQVTM, CDR2 ANQGSEA. The V and J ends lost 7 bases and 1 base respectively, with 11 bases between them. The full variable domain, with the rest looked up from reference TRBV29-1 and TRBJ1-3, is SAVISQKPSRDICQRGTSLTIQCQVDSQVTMMFWYRQQPGQSLTLIATANQGSEATYESGFVIDKFPISRPNLTFSTLTVSNMSPEDSSIYLCSASSVSGNTIYFGEGSWLTVV.

This clonotype has a count of ten or more. The junction differs from germline at one of its ends, possibly a read error. The CDR3 DNA reads as TGTGCTAGCAGCTTAGTAGGGTACGGGGAGAACACTGAAGCTTTCTTT. Protein sequence: CASSLVGYGENTEAFF. The chain carries TRBV7-7 and TRBJ1-1; D gene ambiguous. The CDR3 has 16 residues. CDR1 and CDR2 from the germline V gene are SSHAT and FNYEAQ (reference sequence).

This clonotype occurred many times. The V and J genes are TRBV24-1 and TRBJ1-1, with D uncertain. V gave up 5 bases and J gave up 11 bases, with 14 bases separating them. The V gene's germline CDR1 is KGHDR and CDR2 SFDVKD. This CDR3 contains 12 residues. The CDR3 DNA reads TGTGCCACCAGTGTGAACGGGGATAAGGCTTTCTTT. Translated: CATSVNGDKAFF.

The chain is built from TRBV12-3 or TRBV12-4 and TRBJ2-3; D is unresolved. The CDR3 totals 15 residues. V lost 3 bases and J lost 2, with 12 bases in between. CDR3 nucleotides: TGTGCCAGCAGTTTCATCCTGGGCCTCACAGATACGCAGTATTTT. As protein: CASSFILGLTDTQYF.

The CDR3 DNA reads TGCAGCGCATCCGGACTAGCGGGAGCCTCACTCAATGAGCAGTTCTTC. Its protein is CSASGLAGASLNEQFF. V gene TRBV29-1 combines with J gene TRBJ2-1; 13 positions agree with TRBD2. The CDR3 covers 16 residues. Per the germline V gene, CDR1 is SQVTM and CDR2 is ANQGSEA. The V segment lost 7 bases and the J segment 6 bases; nucleotides outside the gene matches: 12.

This clonotype was counted at least ten times. The rearrangement joins TRBV30 to TRBJ1-1; 7 nucleotides match TRBD1. The CDR3 is made up of 14 amino acids. Germline loops: CDR1 GTSNPN, CDR2 SVGIG (reference sequence). The trim removed 2 bases at V and 8 bases at J, leaving 11 bases unmatched. DNA of the CDR3: TGTGCCTGGAGTCGGCCAGACAGGGTCAGAGAAGCTTTCTTT. Translating it yields CAWSRPDRVREAFF.

This clonotype is medium-sized within its sample. The J gene is TRBJ1-5, the V gene TRBV6-1; tentatively, D is TRBD1 (5 bases). V lost 2 bases to trimming and J lost 5 bases, with 10 bases between them. Germline V gene data show CDR1 as MNHNS and CDR2 as SASEGT. CDR3 size: 14 residues. This chain's CDR3 is CASSERGTDQPQHF. In nucleotides, the CDR3 is TGTGCCAGCAGTGAACGGGGCACCGATCAGCCCCAGCATTTT.

Sample share makes this clonotype medium-sized. The chain has TRBV15 and TRBJ2-7, with D possibly being TRBD2 (6 bases). The CDR3 runs 16 residues. The V gene's germline CDR1 is LNHNV and CDR2 YYDKDF (reference sequence). V lost 0 bases, J lost 3 bases, and 15 bases lay in between. The CDR3 nucleotides are TGTGCCACCAGCAGAGATTCTCGGGGGAGGATCTACGAGCAGTACTTC. It yields the protein CATSRDSRGRIYEQYF.

The table lists this clonotype with many counts. The V call is TRBV20-1, the J call TRBJ2-1; unclear D gene. The CDR3 totals 11 residues. V lost 7 bases, J lost 4 bases, and 8 bases lay in between. Germline values: CDR1 DFQATT, CDR2 SNEGSKA (reference sequence). The CDR3 nucleotides are TGCAGTGTGCCTGCTTACAATGAGCAGTTCTTC. Protein product: CSVPAYNEQFF.

This clonotype appeared many times. The chain has TRBV5-1 and TRBJ1-1; tentative D call: TRBD1 (6 bases). The CDR3 loop spans 15 amino acids. Germline V gene data show CDR1 as SGHRS and CDR2 as YFSETQ. V was pared by 5 bases and J by 1 base, with 15 bases between. DNA of the CDR3: TGCGCCAGCAGTCGAGACAGGTCTCCGAACACTGAAGCTTTCTTT. The encoded protein is CASSRDRSPNTEAFF.